This T cell receptor (beta chain) was retrieved from a study of molecular identifiers for immune sequencing clone quantification. Libraries of naive CD8 T cells were made from roughly 20,000 to 1,000,000 sorted cells. They used 10%, 30% or 50% RNA. A CD8+CD4-CCR7+CD45RA+ phenotype served as the sorting definition for naive CD8 T cells. V lost 6 bases and J lost 2, with 11 bases in between. The CDR3 runs 13 residues. Germline values: CDR1 LNHDA, CDR2 SQIVND (reference sequence). TCRdb re-analysed the PCR reads in MiXCR, keeping a single row per CDR3 protein. The table shows roughly 97,000 distinct CDR3 sequences, with approximately 24% occurring only once. Only a few counts were recorded for this clonotype.

The receptor comes from a human donor in good health. Some libraries in this study had Jurkat cell RNA spiked in. Sequencing was performed on naive CD8+ T cells from blood, with Jurkat cell RNA spiked in. The subset was: FACS-sorted CD8+CD4-CCR7+CD45RA+ naive T cells. The rearrangement links TRBV19 to TRBJ2-7; D ambiguous. CDR3 residues: CASSWSGTYEQYF. As DNA, the CDR3 is TGTGCCAGTAGCTGGAGTGGAACCTACGAGCAGTACTTC.